In this sample, the clone carrying this T cell receptor beta chain turned up a few times. Its matching antigen is unknown. The sample originates from a study of CD8 T cells in ankylosing spondylitis. Notes on the study in general: What appeared characteristic of ankylosing spondylitis blood was a TCR beta motif of seven to nine highly homologous variants. In ankylosing spondylitis patients, matched synovial fluid reportedly showed significant enrichment of disease-linked clones.

One entry per CDR3 protein, called by TCRdb with MiXCR from the 5' RACE reads. Among 200,000 to 250,000 distinct CDR3 sequences listed, approximately 7.3% were seen once. Germline V gene lookup returns CDR1 MDHEN and CDR2 SYDVKM. The V gene lost 6 bases and the J gene lost 0 bases, with 15 bases spanning the gap. This CDR3 has 15 residues. This clonotype was sampled from a male donor with ankylosing spondylitis. J is TRBJ2-7 and V is TRBV28, with D perhaps matching TRBD1 (6 bases). The sample comprised blood, either unsorted or a sorted T cell fraction (not recorded which). CDR3 sequence (DNA): TGTGCCAGCAGGGCTGTCCAGGGGCGCTCCTACGAGCAGTACTTC. Encoded protein: CASRAVQGRSYEQYF.